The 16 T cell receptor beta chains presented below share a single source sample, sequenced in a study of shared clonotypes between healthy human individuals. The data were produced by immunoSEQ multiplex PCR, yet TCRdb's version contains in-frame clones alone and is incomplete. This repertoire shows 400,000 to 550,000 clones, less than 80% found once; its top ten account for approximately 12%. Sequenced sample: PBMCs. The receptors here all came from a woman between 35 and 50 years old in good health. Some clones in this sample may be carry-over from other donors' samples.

The CDR3 sequence is CASSNLGTEAFF. The CDR3 DNA reads as TGTGCCAGCAGTAATCTAGGAACTGAAGCTTTCTTT. The rearrangement joins TRBV27 to TRBJ1-1; D gene uncertain. The germline V and J ends were trimmed by 5 bases and 5 bases, with 9 bases remaining between them. CDR3 size: 12 residues. From germline, CDR1 is MNHEY and CDR2 SMNVEV (reference sequence).

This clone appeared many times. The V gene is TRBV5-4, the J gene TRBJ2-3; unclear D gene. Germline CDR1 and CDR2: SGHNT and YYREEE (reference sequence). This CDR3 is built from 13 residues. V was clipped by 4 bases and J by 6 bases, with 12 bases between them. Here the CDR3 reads CASSSYQFDTQYF. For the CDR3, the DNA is TGTGCCAGCAGCAGCTACCAGTTCGATACGCAGTATTTT. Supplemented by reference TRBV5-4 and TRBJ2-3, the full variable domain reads ETGVTQSPTHLIKTRGQQVTLRCSSQSGHNTVSWYQQALGQGPQFIFQYYREEENGRGNFPPRFSGLQFPNYSSELNVNALELDDSALYLCASSSYQFDTQYFGPGTRLTVL.

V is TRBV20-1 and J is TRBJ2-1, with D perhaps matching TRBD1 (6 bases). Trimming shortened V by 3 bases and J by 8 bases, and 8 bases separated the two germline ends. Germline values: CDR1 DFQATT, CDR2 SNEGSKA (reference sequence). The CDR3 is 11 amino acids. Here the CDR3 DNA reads TGCAGTGCTAGCAAGGGGGATGAGCAGTTCTTC. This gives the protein CSASKGDEQFF.

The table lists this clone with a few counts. CDR3 bases: TGTGCCAGCCAGAGCGGAACCTACGAGCAGTACTTC. It yields the protein CASQSGTYEQYF. J is TRBJ2-7 and V is TRBV10-3; TRBD2 is a possible D gene (5 bases). CDR1 and CDR2 from the germline V gene are ENHRY and SYGVKD. The CDR3 contains 12 residues. Trimming removed 10 bases at V and 2 bases at J, with 12 bases between.

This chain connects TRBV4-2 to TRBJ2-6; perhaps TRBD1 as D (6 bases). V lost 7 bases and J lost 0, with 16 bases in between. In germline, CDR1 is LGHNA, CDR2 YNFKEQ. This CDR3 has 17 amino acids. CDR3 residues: CASNLNRVGSGANVLTF. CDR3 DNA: TGTGCCAGCAACTTAAACAGGGTAGGCTCTGGGGCCAACGTCCTGACTTTC.

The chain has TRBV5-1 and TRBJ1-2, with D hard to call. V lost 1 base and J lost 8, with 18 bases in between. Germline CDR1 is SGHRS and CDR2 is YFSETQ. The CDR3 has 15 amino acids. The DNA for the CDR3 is TGCGCCAGCAGCTTGAGTGCCTCCGAGAGTTCGGGCTACACCTTC. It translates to CASSLSASESSGYTF.

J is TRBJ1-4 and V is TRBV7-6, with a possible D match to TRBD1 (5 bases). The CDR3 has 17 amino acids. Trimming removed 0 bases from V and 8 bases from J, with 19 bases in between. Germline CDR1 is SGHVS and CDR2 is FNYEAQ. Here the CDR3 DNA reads TGTGCCAGCAGCTTAGCACCTGCTGGGCAGGGTCGGGAAAAACTGTTTTTT. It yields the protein CASSLAPAGQGREKLFF.

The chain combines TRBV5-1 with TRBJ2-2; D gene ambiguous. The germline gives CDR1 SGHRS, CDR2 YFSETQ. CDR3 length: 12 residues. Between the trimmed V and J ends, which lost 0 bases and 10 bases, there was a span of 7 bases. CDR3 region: CASSLGPVELFF. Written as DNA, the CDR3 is TGCGCCAGCAGCTTGGGACCTGTGGAGCTGTTTTTT.

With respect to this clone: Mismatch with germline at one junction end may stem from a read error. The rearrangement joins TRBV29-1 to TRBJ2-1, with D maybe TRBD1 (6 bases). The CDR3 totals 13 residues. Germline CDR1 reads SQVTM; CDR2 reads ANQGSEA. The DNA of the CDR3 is TGCAGCGCTGAACAGGGCCCCTACAATGAGCAGTTCTTC. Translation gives CSAEQGPYNEQFF.

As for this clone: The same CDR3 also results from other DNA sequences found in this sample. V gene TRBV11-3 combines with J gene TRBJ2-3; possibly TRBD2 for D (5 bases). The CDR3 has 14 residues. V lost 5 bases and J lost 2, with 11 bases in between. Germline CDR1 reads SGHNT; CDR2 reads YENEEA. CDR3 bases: TGTGCCAGCAGCCTAGGGAGTAACACAGATACGCAGTATTTT. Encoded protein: CASSLGSNTDTQYF.

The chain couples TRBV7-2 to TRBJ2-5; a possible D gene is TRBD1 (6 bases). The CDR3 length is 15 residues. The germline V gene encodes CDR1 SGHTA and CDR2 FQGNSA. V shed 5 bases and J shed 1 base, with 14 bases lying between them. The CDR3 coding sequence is TGTGCCAGCAGCCTCGCAGGGGCCCCCCAAGAGACCCAGTACTTC. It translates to CASSLAGAPQETQYF.

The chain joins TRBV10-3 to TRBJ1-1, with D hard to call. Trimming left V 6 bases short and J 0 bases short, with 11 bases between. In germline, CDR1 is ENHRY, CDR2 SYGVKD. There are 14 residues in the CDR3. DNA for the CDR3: TGTGCCATCAGAGACACAGTCTTGAACACTGAAGCTTTCTTT. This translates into CAIRDTVLNTEAFF.

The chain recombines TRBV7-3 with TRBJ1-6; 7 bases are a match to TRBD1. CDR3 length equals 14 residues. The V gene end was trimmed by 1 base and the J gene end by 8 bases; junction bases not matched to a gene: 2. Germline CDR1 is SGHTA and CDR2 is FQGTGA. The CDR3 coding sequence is TGTGCCAGCAGCTTAAACAGGGGAGATTCACCCCTCCACTTT. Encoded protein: CASSLNRGDSPLHF.

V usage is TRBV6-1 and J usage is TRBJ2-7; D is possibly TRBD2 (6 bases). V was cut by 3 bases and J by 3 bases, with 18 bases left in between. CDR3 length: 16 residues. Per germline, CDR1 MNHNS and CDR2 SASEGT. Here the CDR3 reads CASSEVGRLDDYEQYF. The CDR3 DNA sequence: TGTGCCAGCAGTGAGGTAGGGAGACTAGACGACTACGAGCAGTACTTC.

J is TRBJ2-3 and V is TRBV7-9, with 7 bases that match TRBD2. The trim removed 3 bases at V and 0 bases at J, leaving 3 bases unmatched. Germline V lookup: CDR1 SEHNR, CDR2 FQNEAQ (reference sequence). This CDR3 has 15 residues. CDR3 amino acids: CASSFSGPSTDTQYF. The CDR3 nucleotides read TGTGCCAGCAGCTTTAGCGGGCCAAGCACAGATACGCAGTATTTT.

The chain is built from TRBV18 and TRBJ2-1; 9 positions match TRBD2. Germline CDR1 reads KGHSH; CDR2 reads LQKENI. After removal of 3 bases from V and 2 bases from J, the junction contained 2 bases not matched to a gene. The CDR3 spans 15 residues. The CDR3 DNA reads TGTGCCAGCTCACCGCTAGCGGGAACCTACAATGAGCAGTTCTTC. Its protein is CASSPLAGTYNEQFF.